This TCR beta chain derives from a study of immune cell composition in non-small cell lung cancer. General study points: Tumour-reactive clones were not shown to match dominant in vivo tumour clones. Squamous carcinomas (roughly 80%) more often had tumour-associated clones >0.5% than adenocarcinomas (33%).

Comments on this clone: Its target is not known.

This table comes from immunoSEQ multiplex PCR, and its TCRdb copy is limited to in-frame clones, with some not included. The sample comprises about 15,000 clones, approximately 69% of which are singletons, and around 6.9% rests with the top ten. Germline CDR1 SGHNT, CDR2 YYREEE (reference sequence). CDR3 length equals 15 residues. V gave up 0 bases and J gave up 7 bases, with 13 bases separating them. The TCR sequence derives from a human donor with non-small cell lung cancer. The rearrangement links TRBV5-4 to TRBJ1-4; D is unresolved. What was sequenced was lung tumor tissue. CDR3 DNA sequence: TGTGCCAGCAGCTTGGCCAGCGGGGTGGGTGAAAAACTGTTTTTT. Encoded protein: CASSLASGVGEKLFF. Full variable domain (outside the CDR3, taken from reference TRBV5-4 and TRBJ1-4): ETGVTQSPTHLIKTRGQQVTLRCSSQSGHNTVSWYQQALGQGPQFIFQYYREEENGRGNFPPRFSGLQFPNYSSELNVNALELDDSALYLCASSLASGVGEKLFFGSGTQLSVL.